Listed below are T cell receptor beta chains from one sample, sequenced in a study of OX40 agonist ivuxolimab in advanced cancers. The protocol was immunoSEQ multiplex PCR, while the TCRdb copy is restricted to in-frame clones and leaves out a portion. This sample yields about 79,000 clones, of which about nine tenths are seen a single time; more than 5.5% belongs to the top ten. The sequences come from CD4+ or CD8+ T cells sorted from blood, collected in a trial of the OX40 agonist ivuxolimab. The receptor source for this set is an adult with an advanced solid tumor such as melanoma, head and neck, liver or kidney cancer. Both conserved end residues are part of each CDR3. Fields, in order: clone size, J gene, V gene, D gene, CDR3 DNA, CDR3 protein. D genes are given only for firm matches. For some rows the clone size is stated as once, few or many, or as a class when expanded; others skip it.

clone size: NA
J gene: TRBJ2-3
V gene: TRBV9
D gene: NA
CDR3 DNA: TGTGCCAGCAGCGTAGACGGGCGTTCGGCCACAGATACGCAGTATTTT
CDR3 protein: CASSVDGRSATDTQYF

clone size: NA
J gene: TRBJ2-7
V gene: TRBV6-1
D gene: NA
CDR3 DNA: TGTGCCAGCAGTGAAGCTGGCAGGGCCTACGAGCAGTACTTC
CDR3 protein: CASSEAGRAYEQYF

clone size: NA
J gene: TRBJ2-2
V gene: TRBV15
D gene: NA
CDR3 DNA: TGTGCCACCAGCAGAGATTGGCGGGGCACCGGGGAGCTGTTTTTT
CDR3 protein: CATSRDWRGTGELFF

clone size: NA
J gene: TRBJ2-7
V gene: TRBV28
D gene: NA
CDR3 DNA: TGTGCCAGCGGGGGGACAGAACACTCCTACGAGCAGTACTTC
CDR3 protein: CASGGTEHSYEQYF

clone size: once
J gene: TRBJ1-5
V gene: TRBV9
D gene: NA
CDR3 DNA: TGTGCCAGCAGCGTAGTAGGATGGGGGACACGCGATTATAGCAATCAGCCCCAGCATTTT
CDR3 protein: CASSVVGWGTRDYSNQPQHF

clone size: NA
J gene: TRBJ2-2
V gene: TRBV2
D gene: TRBD2
CDR3 DNA: TGTGCCAGCAGGAAGGAAGGACTAGCCGGGGAGCTGTTTTTT
CDR3 protein: CASRKEGLAGELFF

clone size: NA
J gene: TRBJ2-2
V gene: TRBV5-1
D gene: TRBD1
CDR3 DNA: TGCGCCAGCAGCTGGGGCGGACAGGGAGGCACCGGGGAGCTGTTTTTT
CDR3 protein: CASSWGGQGGTGELFF

clone size: NA
J gene: TRBJ2-1
V gene: TRBV10-1
D gene: NA
CDR3 DNA: TGCGCCAGCGGAAAACACTACAATGAGCAGTTCTTC
CDR3 protein: CASGKHYNEQFF

clone size: NA
J gene: TRBJ1-1
V gene: TRBV5-6
D gene: NA
CDR3 DNA: TGTGCCAGCAGCCACGGATTAGCGAACACTGAAGCTTTCTTT
CDR3 protein: CASSHGLANTEAFF

clone size: NA
J gene: TRBJ2-3
V gene: TRBV5-1
D gene: TRBD2
CDR3 DNA: TGCGCCAGCAGGACTAGCGGGAGTACAGATACGCAGTATTTT
CDR3 protein: CASRTSGSTDTQYF

clone size: NA
J gene: TRBJ2-1
V gene: TRBV13
D gene: NA
CDR3 DNA: TGTGCCAGCAGCTTCAGTCGGCAGCTCAATGAGCAGTTCTTC
CDR3 protein: CASSFSRQLNEQFF

clone size: NA
J gene: TRBJ2-7
V gene: TRBV2
D gene: TRBD2
CDR3 DNA: TGTGCCAGCAGTCGGACTAGCGGGGATTCCTACGAGCAGTACTTC
CDR3 protein: CASSRTSGDSYEQYF

clone size: NA
J gene: TRBJ1-4
V gene: TRBV6-4
D gene: TRBD1
CDR3 DNA: TGTGCCAGCAGGCTCGGACAGGGGATAGGAAAACTGTTTTTT
CDR3 protein: CASRLGQGIGKLFF

clone size: NA
J gene: TRBJ1-2
V gene: TRBV6-1
D gene: TRBD1
CDR3 DNA: TGTGCCAGCAGTGAAGCGCTAAGGACAGGGGTTGGCTACACCTTC
CDR3 protein: CASSEALRTGVGYTF

clone size: NA
J gene: TRBJ2-4
V gene: TRBV27
D gene: NA
CDR3 DNA: TGTGCCAGCAGTTTATCGGCGCGATTCTCCAAAAACATTCAGTACTTC
CDR3 protein: CASSLSARFSKNIQYF

clone size: NA
J gene: TRBJ2-1
V gene: TRBV20-1
D gene: NA
CDR3 DNA: TGCAGTGCTAGAGATTATGAGCAGTTCTTC
CDR3 protein: CSARDYEQFF

clone size: NA
J gene: TRBJ2-1
V gene: TRBV11-1
D gene: NA
CDR3 DNA: TGTGCCAGCAGCCGGTATGATAGGGCTGGGAATCCTGAGCAGTTCTTC
CDR3 protein: CASSRYDRAGNPEQFF

clone size: NA
J gene: TRBJ2-7
V gene: TRBV25-1
D gene: TRBD2
CDR3 DNA: TGTGCCATCCAAGCGGGACTCAACTACGAGCAGTACTTC
CDR3 protein: CAIQAGLNYEQYF

clone size: NA
J gene: TRBJ2-5
V gene: TRBV5-1
D gene: NA
CDR3 DNA: TGCGCCAGCAGCTTGAACCTAGCAGTCCAAGAGACCCAGTACTTC
CDR3 protein: CASSLNLAVQETQYF

clone size: NA
J gene: TRBJ1-5
V gene: TRBV15
D gene: NA
CDR3 DNA: TGTGCCACCAGCAGAGACCCCGCAGGGGCCCGAAATCAGCCCCAGCATTTT
CDR3 protein: CATSRDPAGARNQPQHF

clone size: once
J gene: TRBJ2-5
V gene: TRBV5-1
D gene: NA
CDR3 DNA: TGCGCCAGCCGGGTCGGGGGGCGTGAGACCCAGTACTTC
CDR3 protein: CASRVGGRETQYF

clone size: NA
J gene: TRBJ2-7
V gene: TRBV5-1
D gene: TRBD1
CDR3 DNA: TGCGCCAGCAGCTGGACAGAGGGGGCTTACGAGCAGTACTTC
CDR3 protein: CASSWTEGAYEQYF

clone size: NA
J gene: TRBJ2-7
V gene: TRBV6-1
D gene: NA
CDR3 DNA: TGTGCCAGCAGTTCACAGACACCGCCCTCCTACGAGCAGTACTTC
CDR3 protein: CASSSQTPPSYEQYF

clone size: NA
J gene: TRBJ1-2
V gene: TRBV2
D gene: NA
CDR3 DNA: TGTGCCAGCAGTGAAGCGCGGATGAACTATGGCTACACCTTC
CDR3 protein: CASSEARMNYGYTF

clone size: NA
J gene: TRBJ2-5
V gene: TRBV19
D gene: TRBD1
CDR3 DNA: TGTGCCAGTAGTATAGATCGGGCAGGGGGAGAGACCCAGTACTTC
CDR3 protein: CASSIDRAGGETQYF

clone size: NA
J gene: TRBJ2-1
V gene: TRBV19
D gene: NA
CDR3 DNA: TGTGCCAGTAGTATAAGGGCCAGGTCCCTAAGCTCCTACAATGAGCAGTTCTTC
CDR3 protein: CASSIRARSLSSYNEQFF

clone size: NA
J gene: TRBJ1-3
V gene: TRBV30
D gene: NA
CDR3 DNA: TGTGCCTGGAGTGGCCCTGGAAACACCATATATTTT
CDR3 protein: CAWSGPGNTIYF

clone size: once
J gene: TRBJ1-1
V gene: TRBV9
D gene: NA
CDR3 DNA: TGTGCCAGCAGCGCGGGACAAGGAACTGAAGCTTTCTTT
CDR3 protein: CASSAGQGTEAFF

clone size: NA
J gene: TRBJ2-1
V gene: TRBV2
D gene: NA
CDR3 DNA: TGTGCCAGCAGTGAAAGAAGCGAGCGTTACAATGAGCAGTTCTTC
CDR3 protein: CASSERSERYNEQFF

clone size: few
J gene: TRBJ1-5
V gene: TRBV6-5
D gene: NA
CDR3 DNA: TGTGCCAGCAGTTACCGGCAGAGCAATCAGCCCCAGCATTTT
CDR3 protein: CASSYRQSNQPQHF

clone size: NA
J gene: TRBJ2-4
V gene: TRBV5-1
D gene: NA
CDR3 DNA: TGCGCCAGCACCCCCGGACGGCAATCGAACATTCAGTACTTC
CDR3 protein: CASTPGRQSNIQYF

clone size: NA
J gene: TRBJ2-4
V gene: TRBV7-9
D gene: NA
CDR3 DNA: TGTGCCAGCAGCCCGAAGTCGATACGGACCCCCAAAAACATTCAGTACTTC
CDR3 protein: CASSPKSIRTPKNIQYF

clone size: NA
J gene: TRBJ1-1
V gene: TRBV5-1
D gene: NA
CDR3 DNA: TGCGCCAGCAGCTTGCAGTCCCAAGGGGCAAACACTGAAGCTTTCTTT
CDR3 protein: CASSLQSQGANTEAFF

clone size: NA
J gene: TRBJ2-1
V gene: TRBV11-3
D gene: TRBD2
CDR3 DNA: TGTGCCAGCAGCTTAGATCAGCGGGAGGGGAGTGAGCAGTTCTTC
CDR3 protein: CASSLDQREGSEQFF

clone size: few
J gene: TRBJ2-2
V gene: TRBV15
D gene: NA
CDR3 DNA: TGTGCCACCAGCAGACAGGGAGCCCCCACCGGGGAGCTGTTTTTT
CDR3 protein: CATSRQGAPTGELFF

clone size: NA
J gene: TRBJ2-7
V gene: TRBV6-5
D gene: TRBD1
CDR3 DNA: TGTGCCAGCAGTTATCGACAGGGGGCTAACTACGAGCAGTACTTC
CDR3 protein: CASSYRQGANYEQYF

clone size: NA
J gene: TRBJ2-1
V gene: TRBV5-1
D gene: TRBD2
CDR3 DNA: TGCGCCAGCAGCCCAAATAGCGGGAGGGCCAATGAGCAGTTCTTC
CDR3 protein: CASSPNSGRANEQFF

clone size: NA
J gene: TRBJ1-4
V gene: TRBV28
D gene: NA
CDR3 DNA: TGTGCCAGCAGTTGGACAGTCTCAACTAATGAAAAACTGTTTTTT
CDR3 protein: CASSWTVSTNEKLFF

clone size: NA
J gene: TRBJ2-5
V gene: TRBV7-3
D gene: NA
CDR3 DNA: TGTGCCAGCAGCCGTCTAGGCGGAGGGGGAGAGACCCAGTACTTC
CDR3 protein: CASSRLGGGGETQYF

clone size: NA
J gene: TRBJ1-2
V gene: TRBV19
D gene: TRBD1
CDR3 DNA: TGTGCCAGTAGTATGACAGGGTTCTATGGCTACACCTTC
CDR3 protein: CASSMTGFYGYTF